This T cell receptor beta chain was captured in a study of cytotoxic CD8 clonotypes in ibrutinib-treated CLL. The method was immunoSEQ multiplex PCR; TCRdb's version includes in-frame clones alone and lacks a portion of them. The table has roughly 70,000 clones, 90% seen once. The CDR3 has 18 amino acids. The germline V gene encodes CDR1 LNHDA and CDR2 SQIVND (reference sequence). V shed 4 bases and J 6 bases; nucleotides not matched to a gene: 17. The sequencing used PBMCs, collected after 12 months of ibrutinib treatment. This TCR was recovered from a human donor with chronic lymphocytic leukemia. The chain uses TRBV19 and TRBJ1-3, with TRBD1 matching 8 bases. CDR3 protein: CASSTRLLDRQGINTIYF. CDR3 DNA sequence: TGTGCCAGTAGTACCCGGCTTCTCGACCGACAGGGGATAAACACCATATATTTT.